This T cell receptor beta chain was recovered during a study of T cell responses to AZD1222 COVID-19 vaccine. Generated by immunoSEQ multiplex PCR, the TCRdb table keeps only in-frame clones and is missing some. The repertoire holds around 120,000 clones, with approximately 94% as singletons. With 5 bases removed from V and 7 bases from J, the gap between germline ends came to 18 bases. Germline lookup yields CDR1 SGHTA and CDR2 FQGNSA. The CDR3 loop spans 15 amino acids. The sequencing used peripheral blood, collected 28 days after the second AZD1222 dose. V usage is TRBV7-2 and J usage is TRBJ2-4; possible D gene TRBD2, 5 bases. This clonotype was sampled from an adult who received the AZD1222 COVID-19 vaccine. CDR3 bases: TGTGCCAGCAGCCAAACACCCACCGGCGGGAACATTCAGTACTTC. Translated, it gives CASSQTPTGGNIQYF. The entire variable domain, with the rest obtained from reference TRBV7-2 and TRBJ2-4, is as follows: GAGVSQSPSNKVTEKGKDVELRCDPISGHTALYWYRQSLGQGLEFLIYFQGNSAPDKSGLPSDRFSAERTGGSVSTLTIQRTQQEDSAVYLCASSQTPTGGNIQYFGAGTRLSVL.